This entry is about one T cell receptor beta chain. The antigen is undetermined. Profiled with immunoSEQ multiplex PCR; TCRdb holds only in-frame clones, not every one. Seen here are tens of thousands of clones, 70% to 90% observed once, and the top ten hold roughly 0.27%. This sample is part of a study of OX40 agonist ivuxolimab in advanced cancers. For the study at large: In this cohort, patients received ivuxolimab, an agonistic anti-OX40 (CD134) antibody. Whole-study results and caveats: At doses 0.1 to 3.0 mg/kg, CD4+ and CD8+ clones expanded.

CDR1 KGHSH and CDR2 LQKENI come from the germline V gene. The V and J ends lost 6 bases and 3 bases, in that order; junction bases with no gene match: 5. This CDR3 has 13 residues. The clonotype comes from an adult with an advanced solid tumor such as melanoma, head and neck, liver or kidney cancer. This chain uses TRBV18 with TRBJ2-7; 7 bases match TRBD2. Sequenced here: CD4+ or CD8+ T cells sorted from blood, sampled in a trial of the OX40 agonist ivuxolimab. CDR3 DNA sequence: TGTGCCAGCTCGCCGAAGCGGGACTACGAGCAGTACTTC. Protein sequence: CASSPKRDYEQYF.